This paragraph reports one T cell receptor (beta chain). Its cognate antigen is unknown. Both 60 Vbeta primers and 13 Jbeta primers went into the PCR. Here immunoSEQ multiplex PCR was the method, and the copy in TCRdb shows in-frame clones only, minus some. This table holds 160,000 or so clones, around 74% found once. The sample comes from a study of cytomegalovirus exposure and HLA in healthy donors. CDR3 length equals 12 residues. V was clipped by 3 bases and J by 8 bases, with 10 bases between them. Germline V gives CDR1 MGHRA, CDR2 YSYEKL. General study findings and limits: TCR beta chains numbering some 160 were designated cytomegalovirus-associated.

The sequenced sample consisted of PBMCs. This receptor was taken from a female donor in good health and CMV-seronegative. The chain joins TRBV4-1 to TRBJ1-1; TRBD1 might be the D (6 bases). CDR3 amino acids: CASSQGGREAFF. CDR3 DNA: TGCGCCAGCAGCCAGGGGGGGCGAGAAGCTTTCTTT.